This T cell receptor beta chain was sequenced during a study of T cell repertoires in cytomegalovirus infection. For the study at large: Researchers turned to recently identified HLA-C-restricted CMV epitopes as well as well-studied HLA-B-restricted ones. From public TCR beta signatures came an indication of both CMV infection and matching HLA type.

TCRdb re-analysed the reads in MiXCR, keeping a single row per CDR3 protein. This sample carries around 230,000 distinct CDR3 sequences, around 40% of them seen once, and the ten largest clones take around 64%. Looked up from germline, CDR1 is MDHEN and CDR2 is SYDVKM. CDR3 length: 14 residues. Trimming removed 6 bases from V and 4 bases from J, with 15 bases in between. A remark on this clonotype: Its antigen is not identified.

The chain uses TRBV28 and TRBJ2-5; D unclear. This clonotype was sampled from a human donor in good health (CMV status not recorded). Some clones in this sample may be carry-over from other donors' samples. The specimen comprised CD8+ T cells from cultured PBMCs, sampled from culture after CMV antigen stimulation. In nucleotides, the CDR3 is TGTGCCAGCAGACAACCTGGGCCGACAGAGACCCAGTACTTC. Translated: CASRQPGPTETQYF.